The 10 T cell receptor beta chains listed next were all sequenced from one sample in a study of Ad26.COV2.S vaccination and SARS-CoV-2 variants. TCRdb keeps only in-frame clones here, not all; method: immunoSEQ multiplex PCR. The sample has some 370,000 clones, roughly 85% seen once; the top ten hold nearly 7.5%. Sample treatment: approximately 18 received Ad26.COV2.S at low or high dose, single or two shots; a few received placebo; per-sample allocation not given. Collection of the samples took place on day 63 after the first injection of vaccine or placebo. The specimen was peripheral blood, collected in a trial of Ad26.COV2.S vaccine versus placebo. The receptor set was obtained from a person between 18 and 60 years old who received the Ad26.COV2.S COVID-19 vaccine or a placebo.

The J gene is TRBJ2-1, the V gene TRBV18; weak D call: TRBD2 (6 bases). The CDR3 contains 13 residues. With 2 bases removed from V and 9 bases from J, the gap between germline ends came to 11 bases. CDR1 is KGHSH and CDR2 is LQKENI in the germline V gene. Here the CDR3 DNA reads TGTGCCAGCTCACCAATAGACGGGGGTGAGCAGTTCTTC. Its translation: CASSPIDGGEQFF.

The CDR3 region is CASSLESRGGLEAFF. The CDR3 coding sequence is TGCGCCAGCAGCTTGGAGTCCCGGGGAGGGCTAGAAGCTTTCTTT. J is TRBJ1-1 and V is TRBV5-1; the D is unclear. V shed 0 bases and J shed 8 bases, with 17 bases lying between them. CDR1 is SGHRS and CDR2 is YFSETQ in the germline V gene. This CDR3 contains 15 residues.

The V and J genes are TRBV7-9 and TRBJ2-1; 7 nucleotides align to TRBD2. The J segment lost 7 bases and the V segment lost 5 bases, leaving 8 bases of the junction unmatched. The CDR3 covers 14 residues. Germline V lookup: CDR1 SEHNR, CDR2 FQNEAQ (reference sequence). Here the CDR3 DNA reads TGTGCCAGCAGCCCCGAGCAGGGAGGGAATGAGCAGTTCTTC. Its protein product is CASSPEQGGNEQFF.

Worth noting for this clone: Other DNA sequences of this sample code for an identical CDR3. This chain links TRBV18 with TRBJ2-3; 9 nucleotides match TRBD1. V lost 0 bases to trimming and J lost 1 base; unmatched junction nucleotides: 2. The CDR3 is 16 amino acids. The V gene's germline CDR1 is KGHSH and CDR2 LQKENI. The CDR3 here is CASSPPGQGGTDTQYF. DNA of the CDR3: TGTGCCAGCTCACCACCGGGACAGGGTGGCACAGATACGCAGTATTTT.

This sequence joins TRBV20-1 and TRBJ2-7; D is undetermined. Trimming pared 3 bases from V and 5 bases from J, leaving 17 bases between. The CDR3 runs to 14 residues. CDR1 and CDR2 (germline): DFQATT, SNEGSKA (reference sequence). In DNA, the CDR3 is TGCAGTGCTAGTGTGTCTGCCGCGTTCAACGAGCAGTACTTC. Its translation: CSASVSAAFNEQYF.

This chain links TRBV5-4 with TRBJ2-5, with 9 bases that match TRBD2. Germline V CDR1 and CDR2: SGHNT, YYREEE (reference sequence). V lost 4 bases and J lost 5; bases outside the gene matches: 9. The CDR3 has 15 residues. The CDR3 bases are TGTGCCAGCAGCCCAACGGGGACTAGCTTGGAGACCCAGTACTTC. Protein sequence: CASSPTGTSLETQYF. Filled out from reference TRBV5-4 and TRBJ2-5, the complete variable domain reads ETGVTQSPTHLIKTRGQQVTLRCSSQSGHNTVSWYQQALGQGPQFIFQYYREEENGRGNFPPRFSGLQFPNYSSELNVNALELDDSALYLCASSPTGTSLETQYFGPGTRLLVL.

The chain uses TRBV5-4 and TRBJ2-1; the match to TRBD2 covers 7 bases. In germline, CDR1 is SGHNT, CDR2 YYREEE (reference sequence). The CDR3 length is 17 residues. V shed 4 bases, J shed 0 bases, and the junction held 10 bases outside the gene matches. The CDR3 region has the DNA TGTGCCAGCAGCACCACAACTAGCGCAAGCTCCTACAATGAGCAGTTCTTC. This translates into CASSTTTSASSYNEQFF.

The table lists this clone with a count of one. The chain uses TRBV5-4 and TRBJ2-7; tentative D call: TRBD1 (6 bases). V shed 4 bases and J shed 0 bases, with 14 bases lying between them. This CDR3 comprises 15 residues. The V gene's germline CDR1 is SGHNT and CDR2 YYREEE (reference sequence). The CDR3 is CASSGRDTSSYEQYF. The CDR3 nucleotides are TGTGCCAGCAGCGGACGGGACACAAGCTCCTACGAGCAGTACTTC. The full variable domain, its missing parts supplied by reference TRBV5-4 and TRBJ2-7, is ETGVTQSPTHLIKTRGQQVTLRCSSQSGHNTVSWYQQALGQGPQFIFQYYREEENGRGNFPPRFSGLQFPNYSSELNVNALELDDSALYLCASSGRDTSSYEQYFGPGTRLTVT.

The chain has TRBV19 and TRBJ1-3, with D uncertain. CDR3 length: 14 amino acids. V shed 7 bases and J shed 4 bases, with 14 bases lying between them. Germline CDR1 and CDR2: LNHDA and SQIVND (reference sequence). CDR3 in DNA: TGTGCCAGTAATCCTATTTTAGGGGGAAACACCATATATTTT. Amino acids: CASNPILGGNTIYF.

Note on this clone: Different DNA sequences within this sample yield the same CDR3. The chain recombines TRBV7-2 with TRBJ2-3; 9 nucleotides agree with TRBD2. The germline V gene has CDR1 SGHTA and CDR2 FQGNSA. This CDR3 has 14 amino acids. V gave up 4 bases and J gave up 4 bases; unmatched junction bases: 3. The CDR3 DNA follows: TGTGCCAGCAGCTCGGGACTAGCATCAGATACGCAGTATTTT. Amino acid sequence: CASSSGLASDTQYF.